This entry lists 15 T cell receptor beta chains sequenced from one sample in a study of somatic mutations in cytotoxic T cells in rheumatoid arthritis. Data came from immunoSEQ multiplex PCR; TCRdb stores just in-frame clones and leaves some out. The sample includes about 10,000 clones, about 90% of them seen just once. Sequencing used CD8+ T cells sorted from blood. Receptors were obtained from a woman under 30 with rheumatoid arthritis.

This clone was recorded a few times. The chain employs TRBV7-9 and TRBJ2-7; 11 bases align to TRBD1. Trimming cost V 4 bases and J 7 bases; bases outside gene matches: 9. Germline CDR1 and CDR2: SEHNR and FQNEAQ (reference sequence). The CDR3 totals 15 residues. This CDR3 reads CASSWAGTGGREQYF. In DNA form, the CDR3 reads TGTGCCAGCAGCTGGGCCGGGACAGGGGGGAGAGAGCAGTACTTC.

This chain joins TRBV19 and TRBJ1-4; 8 bases line up with TRBD1. The ends lost 3 bases at V and 7 bases at J; junction bases unmatched: 7. This CDR3 spans 15 amino acids. Germline V gene data show CDR1 as LNHDA and CDR2 as SQIVND (reference sequence). CDR3 protein: CASSMDGTGSEKLFF. The CDR3 region has the DNA TGTGCCAGTAGTATGGACGGGACAGGTAGTGAAAAACTGTTTTTT. Full variable domain (remainder filled in from reference TRBV19 and TRBJ1-4): DGGITQSPKYLFRKEGQNVTLSCEQNLNHDAMYWYRQDPGQGLRLIYYSQIVNDFQKGDIAEGYSVSREKKESFPLTVTSAQKNPTAFYLCASSMDGTGSEKLFFGSGTQLSVL.

This clone was found once. The J gene is TRBJ2-3, the V gene TRBV11-3; 7 positions match TRBD2. Germline-derived CDR1 and CDR2 are SGHNT and YENEEA. Trimming at V came to 5 bases and at J to 1 base, leaving 6 bases not matched to a gene. The CDR3 totals 15 residues. CDR3 loop: CASSPQRGGTDTQYF. CDR3 bases: TGTGCCAGCAGCCCACAGCGGGGAGGCACAGATACGCAGTATTTT. Complete variable domain (other parts from reference TRBV11-3 and TRBJ2-3): EAGVVQSPRYKIIEKKQPVAFWCNPISGHNTLYWYLQNLGQGPELLIRYENEEAVDDSQLPKDRFSAERLKGVDSTLKIQPAELGDSAVYLCASSPQRGGTDTQYFGPGTRLTVL.

This chain uses TRBV4-1 with TRBJ2-7, with D unclear. V was shortened by 1 base and J by 2 bases, with 6 bases between the two germline ends. Germline loops: CDR1 MGHRA, CDR2 YSYEKL. The CDR3 sequence is 13 residues long. CDR3 bases: TGCGCCAGCAGCCAAGGACTTGCCTACGAGCAGTACTTC. This encodes CASSQGLAYEQYF.

The chain links TRBV2 to TRBJ2-7; possibly TRBD2 for D (5 bases). The CDR3 length is 15 residues. The V gene's germline CDR1 is SNHLY and CDR2 FYNNEI. V shed 6 bases and J shed 2 bases, with 17 bases lying between them. CDR3 residues: CASSGTGGSPYEQYF. The CDR3 DNA reads TGTGCCAGCAGCGGTACGGGCGGGTCCCCCTACGAGCAGTACTTC. The full variable domain, with the rest looked up from reference TRBV2 and TRBJ2-7, is EPEVTQTPSHQVTQMGQEVILRCVPISNHLYFYWYRQILGQKVEFLVSFYNNEISEKSEIFDDQFSVERPDGSNFTLKIRSTKLEDSAMYFCASSGTGGSPYEQYFGPGTRLTVT.

This chain uses TRBV13 with TRBJ1-1; 7 nucleotides line up with TRBD1. The junction had 9 bases not matched to a gene; V was cut back by 5 bases and J by 0 bases. CDR1 PRHDT and CDR2 FYEKMQ come from the germline V gene (reference sequence). The CDR3 contains 16 residues. In DNA, the CDR3 is TGTGCCAGCAGCCCGGACAGGTCAAGACTGAACACTGAAGCTTTCTTT. Translation gives CASSPDRSRLNTEAFF.

The chain joins TRBV29-1 to TRBJ2-3; 13 bases line up with TRBD2. In germline, CDR1 is SQVTM, CDR2 ANQGSEA. The J segment lost 2 bases and the V segment lost 3 bases, leaving 5 bases of the junction unmatched. The CDR3 consists of 16 residues. CDR3: CSVDGTSGNPTDTQYF. CDR3 DNA sequence: TGCAGCGTTGACGGGACTAGCGGGAACCCCACAGATACGCAGTATTTT.

A note on this clone: The junction differs from germline at one of its ends, possibly a read error. The chain employs TRBV27 and TRBJ2-3; D might be TRBD1 (6 bases). Germline CDR1 MNHEY, CDR2 SMNVEV (reference sequence). The CDR3 is made up of 14 amino acids. Here the CDR3 reads CASILRGGLDTQYF. As DNA, the CDR3 is TGTGCCAGCATTTTACGAGGGGGTTTAGATACGCAGTATTTT.

DNA for the CDR3: TGTGCCAGCAGTTATCCTGGGACAGAGAGGGAGTACACCTTC. Encoded protein: CASSYPGTEREYTF. This rearrangement joins TRBV6-5 to TRBJ1-2, with 7 bases identical to TRBD1. CDR1 is MNHEY and CDR2 is SVGAGI in the germline V gene. The CDR3 extends over 14 amino acids. V lost 3 bases, J lost 11 bases, and 12 bases stayed unmatched.

This chain uses TRBV4-1 with TRBJ2-5; 10 bases line up with TRBD2. The last part of the DNA fits TRBJ2-7 better; the J call may be wrong. Germline V gives CDR1 MGHRA, CDR2 YSYEKL. The CDR3 length is 15 residues. The DNA of the CDR3 is TGCGCCAGCAGCCACCCTAGCGGGGGTCCCTACGAGCAGTACTTC. As protein: CASSHPSGGPYEQYF.

The chain couples TRBV27 to TRBJ1-5; tentatively, D is TRBD1 (5 bases). Germline CDR1 reads MNHEY; CDR2 reads SMNVEV (reference sequence). V was clipped by 0 bases and J by 7 bases, with 10 bases between them. This CDR3 has 14 amino acids. The DNA for the CDR3 is TGTGCCAGCAGTTTATCCAGGGTAAGCCAGCCCCAGCATTTT. Its translation is CASSLSRVSQPQHF.

The chain uses TRBV12-5 and TRBJ2-5; TRBD2 might be the D (6 bases). The CDR3 is 17 residues long. Trimming took 4 bases from V and 0 from J, leaving 18 bases between them. Germline CDR1 and CDR2: LGHNT and FRNRAP. The CDR3 sequence is CASGSATTSGYQETQYF. In nucleotides, the CDR3 is TGTGCTAGTGGTTCCGCCACGACTAGTGGGTACCAAGAGACCCAGTACTTC.

This sequence joins TRBV9 and TRBJ2-1, with 7 bases aligning to TRBD1. The CDR3 contains 17 residues. The germline V gene encodes CDR1 SGDLS and CDR2 YYNGEE. V trimming: 3 bases; J trimming: 0 bases; junction bases outside the gene matches: 9. DNA for the CDR3: TGTGCCAGCAGCGGAGACCCCGGGACAGTCTCCTACAATGAGCAGTTCTTC. This codes for CASSGDPGTVSYNEQFF.

The J gene is TRBJ2-5, the V gene TRBV4-2, with 12 bases identical to TRBD2. CDR1 and CDR2 from the germline V gene are LGHNA and YNFKEQ. The CDR3 consists of 17 residues. V lost 3 bases, J lost 4 bases, and 9 bases stayed unmatched. The CDR3 DNA follows: TGTGCCAGCAGCCATCCTTCGACTAGCGGGAGAGGAGAGACCCAGTACTTC. It is translated as CASSHPSTSGRGETQYF.

The gene calls are TRBV18 and TRBJ1-4, with a tentative D call TRBD1 (6 bases). Trimming shortened V by 6 bases and J by 5 bases, and 16 bases separated the two germline ends. Germline-derived CDR1 and CDR2 are KGHSH and LQKENI. This CDR3 is 15 amino acids long. The CDR3: CASSRRQDRNEKLFF. CDR3 nucleotides: TGTGCCAGCTCCCGACGACAGGACAGAAATGAAAAACTGTTTTTT.